This T cell receptor (beta chain) is drawn from a study of blood T cells in healthy people across ages. The CDR3 consists of 18 residues. Between the trimmed V and J ends, which lost 3 bases and 0 bases, there was a span of 14 bases. The germline V gene encodes CDR1 KGHDR and CDR2 SFDVKD. In this sample, this clonotype turned up a few times. Its antigen is currently unknown. Findings and limits, study-wide: Estimates of total diversity, which came from one million sequenced T cells, were considered to be underestimates. Naive T cell percentage showed a strong correlation with TCR beta diversity.

Primers used in a second PCR of roughly 6 to 12 cycles were a sample-barcoded 5' primer and a J-beta primer mix. All cDNA molecules were each tagged by a template-switch adaptor with 12 random nucleotides. Each CDR3 protein is one row after TCRdb ran MiXCR on the 5' RACE reads. Of roughly 800,000 distinct CDR3 sequences listed, roughly 25% are singletons. The same sample was also studied in work on T cells of mothers and their children.

The chain uses TRBV24-1 and TRBJ2-6; TRBD1 or TRBD2 may be the D gene (5 bases each). Sequenced input: blood. This receptor was identified in a boy between 10 and 17 years old in good health. Here the CDR3 reads CATSDAGAQISGANVLTF. The CDR3, as DNA: TGTGCCACCAGTGATGCCGGGGCCCAGATCTCTGGGGCCAACGTCCTGACTTTC.